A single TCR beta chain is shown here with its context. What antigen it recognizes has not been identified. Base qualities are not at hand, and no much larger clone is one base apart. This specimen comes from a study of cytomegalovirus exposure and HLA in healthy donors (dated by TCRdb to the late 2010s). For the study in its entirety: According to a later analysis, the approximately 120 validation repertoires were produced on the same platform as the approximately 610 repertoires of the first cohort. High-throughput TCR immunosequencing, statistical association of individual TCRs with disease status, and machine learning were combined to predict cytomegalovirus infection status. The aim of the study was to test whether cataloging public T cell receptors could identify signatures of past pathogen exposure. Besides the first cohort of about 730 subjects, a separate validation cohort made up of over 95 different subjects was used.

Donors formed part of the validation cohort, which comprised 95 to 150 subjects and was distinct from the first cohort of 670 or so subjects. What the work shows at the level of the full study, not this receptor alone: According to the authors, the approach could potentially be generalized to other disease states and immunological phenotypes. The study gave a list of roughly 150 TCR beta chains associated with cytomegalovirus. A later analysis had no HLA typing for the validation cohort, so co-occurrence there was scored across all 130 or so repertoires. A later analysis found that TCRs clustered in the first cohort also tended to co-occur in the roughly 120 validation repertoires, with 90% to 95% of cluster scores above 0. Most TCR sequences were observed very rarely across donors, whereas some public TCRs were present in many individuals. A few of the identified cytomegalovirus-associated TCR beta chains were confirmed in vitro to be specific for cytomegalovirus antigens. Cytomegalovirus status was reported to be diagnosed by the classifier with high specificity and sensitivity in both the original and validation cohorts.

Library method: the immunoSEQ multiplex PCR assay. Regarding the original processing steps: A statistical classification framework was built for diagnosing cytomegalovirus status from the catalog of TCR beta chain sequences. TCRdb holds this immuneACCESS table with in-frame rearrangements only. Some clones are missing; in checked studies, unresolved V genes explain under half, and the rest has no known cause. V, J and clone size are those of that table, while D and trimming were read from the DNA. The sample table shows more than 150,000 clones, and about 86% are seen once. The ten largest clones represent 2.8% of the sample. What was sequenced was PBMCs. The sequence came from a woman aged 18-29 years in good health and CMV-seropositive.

Read as DNA, the sequence is TGTGCCAGCAGCGTAGGGGACAGGCCTTTCGCGAACACCGGGGAGCTGTTTTTT. Translated, this is CASSVGDRPFANTGELFF. The chain is encoded by TRBV9 joined to TRBJ2-2; 8 central nucleotides agree with TRBD1. For this chain, trimming is 0 bases at the V end and 0 bases at the J end, and the number of junction bases without a gene match is 7. Including cysteine and phenylalanine, the CDR3 has 18 amino acids. Here the CDR3 DNA is all that survives: 54 bases in frame from base 1. The CDR1 and CDR2 encoded by the germline V gene are SGDLS and YYNGEE. Outside the CDR3, residues come from the reference TRBV9 and TRBJ2-2 proteins, so the full variable domain is: DSGVTQTPKHLITATGQRVTLRCSPRSGDLSVYWYQQSLDQGLQFLIQYYNGEERAKGNILERFSAQQFPDLHSELNLSSLELGDSALYFCASSVGDRPFANTGELFFGEGSRLTVL.